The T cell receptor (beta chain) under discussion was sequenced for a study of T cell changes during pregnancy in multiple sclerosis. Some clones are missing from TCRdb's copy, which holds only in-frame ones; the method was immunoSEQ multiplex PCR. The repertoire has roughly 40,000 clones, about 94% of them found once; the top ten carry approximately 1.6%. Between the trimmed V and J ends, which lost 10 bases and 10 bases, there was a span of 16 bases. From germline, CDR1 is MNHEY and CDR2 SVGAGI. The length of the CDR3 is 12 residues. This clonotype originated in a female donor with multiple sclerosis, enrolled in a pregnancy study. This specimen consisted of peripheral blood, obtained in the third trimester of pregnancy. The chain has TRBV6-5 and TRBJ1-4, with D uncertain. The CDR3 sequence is CANSQGSGKLFF. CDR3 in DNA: TGTGCCAACTCCCAAGGTAGCGGAAAACTGTTTTTT.